This entry is about one TCR beta chain. The sample comes from a study of blood T cell repertoires in COVID-19. Study in general: Collection of acute and convalescent COVID-19 samples took place in the United States, Italy and Spain. T cells, B-cell-depleted T cells, or PBMCs provided the cDNA or gDNA that served as material.

The CDR3 extends over 13 amino acids. Trimming removed 5 bases from V and 0 bases from J, with 7 bases in between. The germline gives CDR1 LGHDT, CDR2 YNNKEL (reference sequence). Authors' processing steps: Reference gene primer amplification gave nucleated cell count estimates. The method was immunoSEQ multiplex PCR; TCRdb's version includes in-frame clones alone and lacks a portion of them. The DNA gave D and trimming, while V, J and clone size come from that table. The sample records around 130,000 clones, 70% to 85% being singletons. The V gene is TRBV3-1 (or the pseudogene TRBV3-2), the J gene TRBJ1-1; maybe TRBD1 (5 bases). Sequencing used peripheral blood. The clonotype originates from a woman in her sixties or seventies with acute or convalescent COVID-19. The CDR3 DNA is TGTGCCAGCAGCTCGACAGTGAACACTGAAGCTTTCTTT. This sequence encodes CASSSTVNTEAFF.